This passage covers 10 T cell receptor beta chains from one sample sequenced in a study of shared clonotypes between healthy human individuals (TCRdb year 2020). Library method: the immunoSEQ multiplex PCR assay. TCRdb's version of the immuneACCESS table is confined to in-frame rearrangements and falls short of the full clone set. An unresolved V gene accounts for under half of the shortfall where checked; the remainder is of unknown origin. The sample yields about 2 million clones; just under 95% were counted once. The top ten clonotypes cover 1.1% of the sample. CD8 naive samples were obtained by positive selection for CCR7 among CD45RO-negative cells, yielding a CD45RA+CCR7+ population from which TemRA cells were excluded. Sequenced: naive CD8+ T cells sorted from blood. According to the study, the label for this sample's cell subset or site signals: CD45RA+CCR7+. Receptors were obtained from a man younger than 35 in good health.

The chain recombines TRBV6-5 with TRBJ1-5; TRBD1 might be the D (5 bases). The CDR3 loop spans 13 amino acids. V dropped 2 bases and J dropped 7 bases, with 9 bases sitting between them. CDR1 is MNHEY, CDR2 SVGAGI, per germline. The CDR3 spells CASSYEWGQPQHF. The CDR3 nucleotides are TGTGCCAGCAGTTACGAGTGGGGGCAGCCCCAGCATTTT.

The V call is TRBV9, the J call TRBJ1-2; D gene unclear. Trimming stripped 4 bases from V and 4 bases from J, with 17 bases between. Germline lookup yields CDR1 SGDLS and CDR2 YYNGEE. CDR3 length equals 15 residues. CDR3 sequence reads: CASSPELGQAYGYTF. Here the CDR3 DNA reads TGTGCCAGCAGCCCGGAACTGGGCCAGGCCTATGGCTACACCTTC.

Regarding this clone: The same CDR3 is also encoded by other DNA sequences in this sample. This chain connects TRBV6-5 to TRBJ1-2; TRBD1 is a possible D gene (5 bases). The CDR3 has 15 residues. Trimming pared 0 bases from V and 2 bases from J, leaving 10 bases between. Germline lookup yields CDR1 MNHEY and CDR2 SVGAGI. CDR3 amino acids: CASSYSNWGNYGYTF. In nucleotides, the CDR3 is TGTGCCAGCAGTTACTCGAATTGGGGGAACTATGGCTACACCTTC.

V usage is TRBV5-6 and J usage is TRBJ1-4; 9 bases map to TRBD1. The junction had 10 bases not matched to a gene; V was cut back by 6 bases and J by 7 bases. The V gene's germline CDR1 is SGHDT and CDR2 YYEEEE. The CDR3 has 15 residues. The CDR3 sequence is CASIISGTGSEKLFF. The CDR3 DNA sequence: TGTGCCAGCATCATTTCCGGGACAGGGAGTGAAAAACTGTTTTTT.

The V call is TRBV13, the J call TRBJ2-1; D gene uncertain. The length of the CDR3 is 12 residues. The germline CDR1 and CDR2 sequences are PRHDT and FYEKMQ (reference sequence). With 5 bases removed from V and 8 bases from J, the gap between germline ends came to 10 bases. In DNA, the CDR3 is TGTGCCAGCAGCACCTCTGGGGATGAGCAGTTCTTC. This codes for CASSTSGDEQFF.

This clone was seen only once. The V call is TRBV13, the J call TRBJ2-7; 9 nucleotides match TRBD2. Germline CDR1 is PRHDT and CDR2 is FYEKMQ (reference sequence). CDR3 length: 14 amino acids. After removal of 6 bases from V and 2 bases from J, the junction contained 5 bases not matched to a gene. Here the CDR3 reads CASRQAGGTYEQYF. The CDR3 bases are TGTGCCAGCAGGCAAGCGGGGGGCACCTACGAGCAGTACTTC. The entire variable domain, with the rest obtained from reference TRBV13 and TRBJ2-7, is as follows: AAGVIQSPRHLIKEKRETATLKCYPIPRHDTVYWYQQGPGQDPQFLISFYEKMQSDKGSIPDRFSAQQFSDYHSELNMSSLELGDSALYFCASRQAGGTYEQYFGPGTRLTVT.

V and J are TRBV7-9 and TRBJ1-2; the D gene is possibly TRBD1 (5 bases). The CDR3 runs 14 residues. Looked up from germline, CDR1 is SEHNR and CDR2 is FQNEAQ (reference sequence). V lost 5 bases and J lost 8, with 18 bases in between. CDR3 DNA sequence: TGTGCCAGCAGCCTAAGCAGGGAGGGTAGAGGCTACACCTTC. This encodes CASSLSREGRGYTF.

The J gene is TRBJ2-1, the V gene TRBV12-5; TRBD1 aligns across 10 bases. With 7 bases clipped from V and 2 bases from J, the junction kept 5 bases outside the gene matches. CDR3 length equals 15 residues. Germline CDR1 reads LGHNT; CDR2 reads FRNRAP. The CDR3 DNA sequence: TGTGCTAGTGCCCCGACAGGGGGCGCCTACAATGAGCAGTTCTTC. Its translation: CASAPTGGAYNEQFF.

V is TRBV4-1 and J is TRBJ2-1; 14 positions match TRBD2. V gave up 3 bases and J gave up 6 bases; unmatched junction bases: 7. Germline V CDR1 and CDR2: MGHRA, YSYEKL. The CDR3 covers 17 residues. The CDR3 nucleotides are TGCGCCAGCAGCCAGGGGCCCGGGACTAGCGGGAGCAATGAGCAGTTCTTC. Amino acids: CASSQGPGTSGSNEQFF.

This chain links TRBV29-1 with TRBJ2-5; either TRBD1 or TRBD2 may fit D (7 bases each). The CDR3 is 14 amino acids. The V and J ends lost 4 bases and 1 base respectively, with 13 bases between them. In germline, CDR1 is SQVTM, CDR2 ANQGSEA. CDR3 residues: CSVAGGQTQETQYF. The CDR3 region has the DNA TGCAGCGTTGCGGGGGGACAGACCCAAGAGACCCAGTACTTC.